These 2 T cell receptor beta chains came from one sample sequenced in a study of blood T cell repertoires in COVID-19. The table came from immunoSEQ multiplex PCR; TCRdb's copy has only in-frame clones and leaves some out. This sample yields 200,000 to 250,000 clones, of which about 88% are seen a single time; 15% to 20% belongs to the top ten. Sequenced: peripheral blood. Receptor source: a man aged 50-60 years with COVID-19, enrolled during active disease.

V gene TRBV28 combines with J gene TRBJ2-1, with TRBD2 matching over 10 bases. The CDR3 has 16 amino acids. J lost 6 bases, V lost 6 bases, and 11 bases had no gene match. The V gene's germline CDR1 is MDHEN and CDR2 SYDVKM. For the CDR3, the DNA is TGTGCCAGCAGCATCTTTCGTCTAGCGGGAGTCAATGAGCAGTTCTTC. The encoded protein is CASSIFRLAGVNEQFF.

The rearrangement links TRBV7-9 to TRBJ2-4; tentative D call: TRBD2 (6 bases). CDR1 is SEHNR and CDR2 is FQNEAQ in the germline V gene (reference sequence). This CDR3 has 15 residues. V shed 1 base and J shed 0 bases, with 7 bases lying between them. CDR3: CASSLEGLAKNIQYF. CDR3 sequence (DNA): TGTGCCAGCAGCTTAGAGGGACTAGCCAAAAACATTCAGTACTTC.